These T cell receptor beta chains were read from a single sample in a study of T cell repertoires in cytomegalovirus infection. What these receptors recognize is not known. TCRdb processed the reads anew with MiXCR; each CDR3 protein has one entry. The table lists about 890,000 distinct CDR3 sequences, roughly 30% of them singletons. Sequenced here: cultured CD8+ T cells from PBMCs, sampled from culture after CMV antigen stimulation. Receptors were obtained from a human donor in good health (CMV status not recorded). Some clones in this sample may be carry-over from other donors' samples. The CDR3 runs from the conserved cysteine through the conserved F or W. D genes are given only for firm matches. The size field is filled for only some rows; it gives once, few, many or a size class.

length | J | D | size | V | DNA | CDR3
12 | TRBJ2-1 | NA | few | TRBV5-4 | TGTGCCAGCAGACTCACCGGGAACGAGCAGTTCTTC | CASRLTGNEQFF
15 | TRBJ2-3 | TRBD2 | NA | TRBV7-9 | TGTGCCAGCAGCCCCGTAGCGGGGAGCACAGATACGCAGTATTTT | CASSPVAGSTDTQYF
15 | TRBJ2-3 | NA | few | TRBV6-2/TRBV6-3 | TGTGCCAGCACCCACCTTGGAGGGTGGCGAGATACGCAGTATTTT | CASTHLGGWRDTQYF
15 | TRBJ2-3 | TRBD2 | NA | TRBV6-5 | TGTGCCAACAGTTACCGAGCGGGGTACACAGATACGCAGTATTTT | CANSYRAGYTDTQYF
21 | TRBJ1-6 | TRBD1 | many | TRBV7-8 | TGTGCCAGCAGCTTAGCGAGTCGGGACAGGGGGAAAAGCTCCTATAATTCACCCCTCCACTTT | CASSLASRDRGKSSYNSPLHF
12 | TRBJ2-1 | NA | NA | TRBV20-1 | TGCAGTGCTAGAGATTTGTACAATGAGCAGTTCTTC | CSARDLYNEQFF
16 | TRBJ2-2 | NA | NA | TRBV4-2 | TGTGCCAGCAGCCAAGAATACAGGGTGAACACCGGGGAGCTGTTTTTT | CASSQEYRVNTGELFF
15 | TRBJ2-1 | NA | NA | TRBV6-5 | TGTGCCAGCAGTCGGAAGGGCAACTGGTACAATGAGCAGTTCTTC | CASSRKGNWYNEQFF
16 | TRBJ1-6 | TRBD1 | few | TRBV7-6 | TGTGCCAGCAGCTTTAACAGGGGGCGGAGTAATTCACCCCTCCACTTT | CASSFNRGRSNSPLHF
14 | TRBJ2-1 | NA | NA | TRBV9 | TGTTCCAGCAGTACAGGCAACTCCTACAATGAGCAGTTCTTC | CSSSTGNSYNEQFF
11 | TRBJ1-4 | NA | once | TRBV20-1 | TGCAGTGCTAGCGCGATTGAAAAACTGTTTTTT | CSASAIEKLFF
17 | TRBJ2-3 | NA | NA | TRBV12-3/TRBV12-4 | TGTGCCAGCAGTTTTGACGGCAGGGGGGGGAGCACAGATACGCAGTATTTT | CASSFDGRGGSTDTQYF
13 | TRBJ1-5 | NA | many | TRBV7-2 | TGTGCCAGCAGCTCGAGTAGCAATCAGCCCCAGCATTTT | CASSSSSNQPQHF
13 | TRBJ2-3 | NA | NA | TRBV20-1 | TGCAGTGCTAGCCTCCGCCCCCAAGATACGCAGTATTTT | CSASLRPQDTQYF
11 | TRBJ1-5 | NA | few | TRBV6-6 | TGTGCCAGCAGCCCGGGAGCTGGACAGCATTTT | CASSPGAGQHF
17 | TRBJ1-5 | TRBD1 | NA | TRBV19 | TGTGCCAGCCCTCCCCCCTCCGGGACAGGGGCCCCAGGGCCCCAGCATTTT | CASPPPSGTGAPGPQHF
16 | TRBJ1-3 | TRBD1 | NA | TRBV7-2 | TGTGCCAGCAGCCTCACGCAGGACAGGATTGGAAACACCATATATTTT | CASSLTQDRIGNTIYF
15 | TRBJ1-1 | TRBD1 | NA | TRBV7-9 | TGTGCCAGCAGCCATTACCCGACAGGGAACCCTGAAGCTTTCTTT | CASSHYPTGNPEAFF
16 | TRBJ2-2 | NA | few | TRBV24-1 | TGTGCCACCAGTGCCCTGGAGGGCCCAAGCACCGGGGAGCTGTTTTTT | CATSALEGPSTGELFF
12 | TRBJ1-2 | NA | NA | TRBV20-1 | TGCAGTGCCCATTCTACGGGGGATGGCTACACCTTC | CSAHSTGDGYTF
14 | TRBJ2-2 | NA | few | TRBV28 | TGTGCCAGCACCTGGGGCGGAAACACCGGGGAGCTGTTTTTT | CASTWGGNTGELFF
16 | TRBJ2-5 | TRBD2 | few | TRBV18 | TGTGCCAGCTCACCCCGGGATAGCGGGGGATCAGAGACCCAGTACTTC | CASSPRDSGGSETQYF
14 | TRBJ2-7 | NA | once | TRBV20-1 | TGCAGTGCTAGGCGCGACGGCCGGATATACGAGCAGTACTTC | CSARRDGRIYEQYF
15 | TRBJ1-6 | TRBD1 | NA | TRBV7-6 | TGTGCCAGCAGCCCCGTACAGGGGGGGAGTTCACCCCTCCACTTT | CASSPVQGGSSPLHF
16 | TRBJ2-4 | NA | NA | TRBV2 | TGTGCCAGCAGTGAAATCTCCTGGGGCGCAAAAAACATTCAGTACTTC | CASSEISWGAKNIQYF
13 | TRBJ1-1 | NA | NA | TRBV2 | TGTGCCAAGGAGGTAGGGGCGAACACTGAAGCTTTCTTT | CAKEVGANTEAFF
15 | TRBJ1-1 | TRBD1 | few | TRBV28 | TGTGCCAGCAGTAGAAACAGGGGGCGAGACACTGAAGCTTTCTTT | CASSRNRGRDTEAFF
19 | TRBJ1-5 | NA | few | TRBV14 | TGTGCCAGCAGCCACGACTCGAACAGGGAAAGTCATAGCAATCAGCCCCAGCATTTT | CASSHDSNRESHSNQPQHF
16 | TRBJ2-2 | TRBD1 | NA | TRBV10-2 | TGCGCCAGCAGTTCCCTGGGACAGACTTACACCGGGGAGCTGTTTTTT | CASSSLGQTYTGELFF
15 | TRBJ1-1 | NA | many | TRBV4-1 | TGCGCCAGCAGCCAAGATTGGGGGTCTTCTGCTGAAGCTTTCTTT | CASSQDWGSSAEAFF
13 | TRBJ1-1 | NA | many | TRBV6-5 | TGTGCCAGCAGTTACTCAGTCAACACTGAAGCTTTCTTT | CASSYSVNTEAFF
14 | TRBJ1-2 | TRBD1 | NA | TRBV27 | TGTGCCAGCAGCCTAGGGGGACAGGGGTATGGCTACACCTTC | CASSLGGQGYGYTF
17 | TRBJ2-2 | TRBD1 | NA | TRBV6-2/TRBV6-3 | TGTGCCAGCAGCCGACCTTCGGGACAGGGTTGGACCGGGGAGCTGTTTTTT | CASSRPSGQGWTGELFF
12 | TRBJ2-2 | NA | few | TRBV4-1 | TGCGCCAGCAGCCAACGAGTCGGGGAGCTGTTTTTT | CASSQRVGELFF
17 | TRBJ2-1 | NA | once | TRBV19 | TGTGCCAGTAGCTCCCTCGGCGGGGATAGCTCCTACAATGAGCAGTTCTTC | CASSSLGGDSSYNEQFF
14 | TRBJ2-2 | NA | once | TRBV4-1 | TGCGCCAGCAACCAAAACAGCGACACCGGGGAGCTGTTTTTT | CASNQNSDTGELFF
13 | TRBJ1-4 | TRBD1 | NA | TRBV12-3/TRBV12-4 | TGTGCCAGCAGGGGACAGGTCCAGAAAAAACTGTTTTTT | CASRGQVQKKLFF
16 | TRBJ2-1 | TRBD1 | many | TRBV6-5 | TGTGCCAGCAGTTACGGAGAGGCAGGGGGCTATAATGAGCAGTTCTTC | CASSYGEAGGYNEQFF
17 | TRBJ1-2 | TRBD1 | many | TRBV27 | TGTGCCAGCAGTTTATCGCAGGGGACAGGGGTTAACTATGGCTACACCTTC | CASSLSQGTGVNYGYTF
13 | TRBJ1-5 | NA | NA | TRBV7-8 | TGTGCCAGCAGCTTGGGGCCGGCTGGGCCCCAGCATTTT | CASSLGPAGPQHF
16 | TRBJ2-1 | NA | NA | TRBV6-6 | TGTGCCACTACGATAAGGGGGGTCCAGTCCTACAATGAGCAGTTCTTC | CATTIRGVQSYNEQFF
14 | TRBJ2-2 | TRBD1 | NA | TRBV4-1 | TGCGCCAGCAGCCAGACAGGGTTGGTCGGGGAGCTGTTTTTT | CASSQTGLVGELFF
12 | TRBJ2-1 | NA | many | TRBV7-9 | TGTGCCAGCAGCCTCCGGGGGTATGAGCAGTTCTTC | CASSLRGYEQFF
13 | TRBJ1-1 | NA | NA | TRBV27 | TGTGCCAGCAGTTTCCCCGGGGAGGCGGGCGCTTTCTTT | CASSFPGEAGAFF